The rows below give T cell receptor beta chains drawn from one sample of a study of cytomegalovirus exposure and HLA in healthy donors. The repertoire was sequenced with immunoSEQ multiplex PCR; TCRdb's copy has only in-frame clones and lacks some. Among under 85,000 clones, nearly 95% were seen once, and the ten largest hold approximately 5.3%. Sequences were obtained from PBMCs. The origin of the receptors is a man aged 18 to 29 in good health and CMV-seropositive. The CDR3 runs from the conserved cysteine through the conserved F or W. D genes are given only for firm matches. Clone size is shown for a subset of rows, as once, few, many or a class of expanded clone.

-,once,TRBV28,TRBJ2-2,TGTGCCAGCACCCCCGGGGGGCGCCCCGGGGAGCTGTTTTTT,CASTPGGRPGELFF
TRBD1,-,TRBV5-1,TRBJ1-1,TGCGCCAGCAACCCCGGGACAGGGGGATCCACTGAAGCTTTCTTT,CASNPGTGGSTEAFF
-,-,TRBV6-1,TRBJ1-5,TGTGCCAGCAGTGAGCGGTTGGTCTATCAGCCCCAGCATTTT,CASSERLVYQPQHF
TRBD1,-,TRBV28,TRBJ2-7,TGTGCCAGCAGTACAGCCGGGACAGGGTATTTCGAGCAGTACTTC,CASSTAGTGYFEQYF
TRBD2,-,TRBV19,TRBJ2-1,TGTGCCAGTAGTACGGGCGGGAGGGGGCACAATGAGCAGTTCTTC,CASSTGGRGHNEQFF
-,-,TRBV28,TRBJ2-5,TGTGCCAGTGACAGTCCCCGGGAGACCCAGTACTTC,CASDSPRETQYF
-,few,TRBV28,TRBJ1-2,TGTGCCACCAGGGGTATGGGGAGCCCTCAGGTGGGCTATGGCTACACCTTC,CATRGMGSPQVGYGYTF
-,-,TRBV19,TRBJ2-2,TGTGCCAGTAGTATATTGCCAGGGGCGGGGAACACCGGGGAGCTGTTTTTT,CASSILPGAGNTGELFF
-,-,TRBV28,TRBJ1-2,TGTGCCAGCAGTTTTAAGCCCGTTCGGGGTGGCTACACCTTC,CASSFKPVRGGYTF
TRBD2,-,TRBV5-1,TRBJ2-5,TGCGCCAGCGCGATGGGACTAGCGGGCTTCCAAGAGACCCAGTACTTC,CASAMGLAGFQETQYF
-,-,TRBV7-3,TRBJ2-7,TGTGCCAGCAACTATAAGGGCGGGACCAGAACCTACGAGCAGTACTTC,CASNYKGGTRTYEQYF
-,once,TRBV10-3,TRBJ2-1,TGTGCCATCACGGGCGAACCGGGAAGGGACAATGAGCAGTTCTTC,CAITGEPGRDNEQFF
TRBD1,-,TRBV5-1,TRBJ1-2,TGCGCCAGCAGACCCGGGACAGGGGATTATGGCTACACCTTC,CASRPGTGDYGYTF
-,-,TRBV6-1,TRBJ2-5,TGTGCCAGCAGTGAAGATTCGGGGGGCGCAGAGACCCAGTACTTC,CASSEDSGGAETQYF
-,-,TRBV5-1,TRBJ2-3,TGCGCCAGCAGCTTGGCCTCCCGAGGGAGAAGCACAGATACGCAGTATTTT,CASSLASRGRSTDTQYF
-,-,TRBV27,TRBJ2-2,TGTGCCAGCAGTTATTCGCAGGGGCTTACCGGGGAGCTGTTTTTT,CASSYSQGLTGELFF
TRBD2,-,TRBV9,TRBJ2-1,TGTGCCAGCAGCGCCTATCCGGGACTAGCGGGGGAGCAGTTCTTC,CASSAYPGLAGEQFF
-,-,TRBV7-9,TRBJ2-3,TGTGCCAGCAGCCGAGCCACAGATACGCAGTATTTT,CASSRATDTQYF
-,-,TRBV7-3,TRBJ2-3,TGTGCCAGCAGCTTAATCGGTGGCACAGATACGCAGTATTTT,CASSLIGGTDTQYF
TRBD2,once,TRBV11-3,TRBJ2-1,TGTGCCAGCAGCTCCGGACTAGCGGGAGGGCCATCTGAGCAGTTCTTC,CASSSGLAGGPSEQFF
TRBD2,once,TRBV5-1,TRBJ2-2,TGCGCCAGCAGCTTGCCTGGGACTAGCGGGGTCGGGGAGCTGTTTTTT,CASSLPGTSGVGELFF
TRBD2,-,TRBV2,TRBJ2-3,TGTGCCAGCAGAGAAGGTAGCGGGTCAGATACGCAGTATTTT,CASREGSGSDTQYF
-,-,TRBV19,TRBJ1-2,TGTGCCAGTAGTACCAGGGGTGGAGGCTACACCTTC,CASSTRGGGYTF
TRBD2,-,TRBV29-1,TRBJ2-5,TGCAGCGTTGAAGGGACTCCGGAGGGAGGGATCCAAGAGACCCAGTACTTC,CSVEGTPEGGIQETQYF
-,-,TRBV18,TRBJ2-2,TGTGCCAGCTCAAGCAGCGGACCCATCATCTCCACCGGGGAGCTGTTTTTT,CASSSSGPIISTGELFF
TRBD1,-,TRBV5-1,TRBJ2-1,TGCGCCAGCAGGCGACAGGGGGAGTACAATGAGCAGTTCTTC,CASRRQGEYNEQFF
TRBD2,once,TRBV2,TRBJ2-1,TGTGCCACCAAACCCCGGCTAGCGGGAGGTAATGAGCAGTTCTTC,CATKPRLAGGNEQFF
-,-,TRBV6-1,TRBJ2-1,TGTGCCAGCGGACGGACAGAGCAGTTCTTC,CASGRTEQFF
TRBD1,-,TRBV7-3,TRBJ2-5,TGTGCCAGCAGCGGGGACAGTCAAGAGACCCAGTACTTC,CASSGDSQETQYF
TRBD2,once,TRBV5-1,TRBJ2-7,TGCGCCAGCAGCCTGACTAACGGGACTAGCGGGATGGGATACGAGCAGTACTTC,CASSLTNGTSGMGYEQYF
-,once,TRBV28,TRBJ1-1,TGTGCCAGCAGTTTATACCCCGTTCTAGGCAGGGACACTGAAGCTTTCTTT,CASSLYPVLGRDTEAFF
-,-,TRBV29-1,TRBJ2-2,TGCAGCGCAGGGGCCACACGGAACGGGGAGCTGTTTTTT,CSAGATRNGELFF
-,once,TRBV11-3,TRBJ2-2,TGTGCCAGCAGCTTAGAATTAGCAGGGGACGGGGAGCTGTTTTTT,CASSLELAGDGELFF
TRBD2,-,TRBV9,TRBJ2-4,TGTGCCAGCAGCCCCCATAGCGGGAGTATAAACATTCAGTACTTC,CASSPHSGSINIQYF
TRBD1,-,TRBV5-1,TRBJ1-1,TGCGCCAGCCGAGGCCCCTCTCCACAAGGGACAGCCGAAGAAGCTTTCTTT,CASRGPSPQGTAEEAFF
TRBD2,-,TRBV7-3,TRBJ2-7,TGTGCCAGCAGCAACCGCGGGGGTGGCGAGCAGTACTTC,CASSNRGGGEQYF
TRBD2,-,TRBV2,TRBJ2-7,TGTGCCAGCACCGGAATAGCGGGCTACTACGAGCAGTACTTC,CASTGIAGYYEQYF